Each of the 14 T cell receptor beta chains below was sequenced from the same sample in a study of vaccination and CD4 T cells after COVID-19. Researchers used the Oncomine TCR Beta short-read assay to sequence DNA from cultured CD4+ T cells. TCRdb analysed the PCR reads with MiXCR anew, one entry per CDR3 protein. The profile shows 27,000 or so distinct CDR3 sequences, 49% of them singletons. Their target antigens are unknown. Stated treatment: approximately 9-day PBMC culture with coronavirus spike peptide pools or control peptides (ViraFEST assay). Sequencing was performed on CD4+ T cells from blood, cultured in vitro. Receptor source: a human donor who had recovered from COVID-19.

This clonotype was seen a few times. This rearrangement joins TRBV11-2 to TRBJ1-5; possible D gene TRBD1, 6 bases. The V gene lost 10 bases and the J gene lost 3 bases, with 13 bases spanning the gap. Germline CDR1 SGHAT, CDR2 FQNNGV. CDR3 length: 13 residues. CDR3 sequence: CATAPGVNQPQHF. The CDR3 DNA reads as TGTGCCACGGCGCCAGGGGTCAATCAGCCCCAGCATTTT. The full variable domain, rest sourced from reference TRBV11-2 and TRBJ1-5, is EAGVAQSPRYKIIEKRQSVAFWCNPISGHATLYWYQQILGQGPKLLIQFQNNGVVDDSQLPKDRFSAERLKGVDSTLKIQPAKLEDSAVYLCATAPGVNQPQHFGDGTRLSIL.

This clonotype was recorded a few times. The V and J genes are TRBV7-9 and TRBJ2-5; TRBD2 agrees at 12 bases. Germline CDR1 is SEHNR and CDR2 is FQNEAQ (reference sequence). The CDR3 has 21 residues. Unmatched junction bases numbered 14, after V lost 0 bases and J lost 0 bases. CDR3 sequence reads: CASSLARVWLAGGPDQETQYF. DNA for the CDR3: TGTGCCAGCAGCTTAGCGCGGGTCTGGCTAGCGGGGGGGCCCGACCAAGAGACCCAGTACTTC.

This clonotype appeared once. The rearrangement links TRBV4-1 to TRBJ1-6; tentative D call: TRBD1 (6 bases). The CDR3 has 13 residues. The V gene lost 6 bases and the J gene lost 10 bases, with 13 bases spanning the gap. CDR1 and CDR2 (germline): MGHRA, YSYEKL. CDR3 nucleotides: TGCGCCAGCAGTCACCCAGGGGCCTCACCCCTCCACTTT. It encodes CASSHPGASPLHF.

This clonotype was seen a single time. V gene TRBV5-1 combines with J gene TRBJ2-7; D is possibly TRBD1 or TRBD2 (6 bases each). Germline loops: CDR1 SGHRS, CDR2 YFSETQ. V lost 3 bases and J lost 6, with 19 bases in between. The CDR3 runs to 15 residues. Written as DNA, the CDR3 is TGCGCCAGCAGCTCCCGGGGGCTCGGTATCGGCGAGCAGTACTTC. Translated, it gives CASSSRGLGIGEQYF.

The chain carries TRBV7-8 and TRBJ1-2; D might be TRBD1 (6 bases). The V end lost 7 bases, the J end lost 2 bases, and 11 bases lay between the germline ends. This CDR3 is 13 amino acids long. From germline, CDR1 is SGHVS and CDR2 FQNEAQ. In DNA, the CDR3 is TGTGCCAGCAAGATGGACAGCAACTATGGCTACACCTTC. This encodes CASKMDSNYGYTF.

The chain has TRBV12-3 or TRBV12-4 and TRBJ1-6; D is undetermined. Trimming cost V 5 bases and J 7 bases, with 15 bases left between them. This CDR3 is 15 amino acids long. The CDR3 nucleotides are TGTGCCAGCAGTGCCCGGGCCCCGGGGAATTCACCCCTCCACTTT. It yields the protein CASSARAPGNSPLHF.

V usage is TRBV12-3 or TRBV12-4 and J usage is TRBJ1-5; D remains ambiguous. Trimming pared 7 bases from V and 1 base from J, leaving 8 bases between. The CDR3 length is 13 residues. Written as DNA, the CDR3 is TGTGCCAGCACCACGATGAGCAATCAGCCCCAGCATTTT. Amino acids: CASTTMSNQPQHF.

V is TRBV20-1 and J is TRBJ2-1; 16 nucleotides align to TRBD2. The CDR3 loop spans 18 amino acids. Germline V gives CDR1 DFQATT, CDR2 SNEGSKA (reference sequence). J lost 0 bases, V lost 5 bases, and 7 bases had no gene match. The CDR3 loop is CSAPGLAGGESSYNEQFF. The CDR3 DNA is TGCAGTGCTCCGGGACTAGCGGGAGGGGAGAGCTCCTACAATGAGCAGTTCTTC.

CDR3 sequence reads: CASRGQGVGGYTF. The CDR3 region has the DNA TGTGCCAGCAGGGGACAGGGGGTAGGAGGCTACACCTTC. The chain joins TRBV28 to TRBJ1-2, with TRBD1 identical over 11 bases. Trimming removed 6 bases from V and 8 bases from J; junction bases left unmatched: 5. CDR1 is MDHEN, CDR2 SYDVKM, per germline. The CDR3 is made up of 13 amino acids.

A few counts support this clonotype. The CDR3 loop is CASSPRDRVPTGELFF. The DNA of the CDR3 is TGCGCCAGCAGCCCCCGGGACAGGGTCCCCACCGGGGAGCTGTTTTTT. The V call is TRBV4-1, the J call TRBJ2-2; TRBD1 aligns across 9 bases. The V gene end was trimmed by 4 bases and the J gene end by 4 bases; junction bases not matched to a gene: 7. CDR3 length: 16 residues. Germline CDR1 is MGHRA and CDR2 is YSYEKL.

This clonotype was detected only a few times. The rearrangement joins TRBV6-5 to TRBJ1-6, with D unclear. Trimming took off 2 bases at V and 4 bases at J, with 6 bases between the two ends. CDR1 is MNHEY and CDR2 is SVGAGI in the germline V gene. This CDR3 has 14 residues. CDR3 in DNA: TGTGCCAGCAGTTACAGCATTTATAATTCACCCCTCCACTTT. Protein sequence: CASSYSIYNSPLHF.

In its sample, this clonotype was seen a few times. The J gene is TRBJ1-1, the V gene TRBV6-5; D ambiguous. The V gene lost 0 bases and the J gene lost 8 bases, with 13 bases spanning the gap. CDR1 MNHEY and CDR2 SVGAGI come from the germline V gene. This CDR3 is built from 14 residues. This CDR3 is CASSYSRLLWEAFF. The CDR3 nucleotides are TGTGCCAGCAGTTACTCGAGGTTGCTTTGGGAAGCTTTCTTT.

The gene calls are TRBV27 and TRBJ2-1; D tentatively fits TRBD1 or TRBD2 (6 bases each). The germline CDR1 and CDR2 sequences are MNHEY and SMNVEV (reference sequence). This CDR3 is 14 amino acids long. V was trimmed by 3 bases and J by 10 bases, leaving 16 bases between them. The DNA for the CDR3 is TGTGCCAGCAGTTTTAGCGGACAGCGTCCAGAGCAGTTCTTC. Translation: CASSFSGQRPEQFF.

The genes are TRBV5-1 and TRBJ2-5; D not certain. Trimming shortened V by 0 bases and J by 2 bases, and 5 bases separated the two germline ends. The CDR3 length is 13 residues. Germline V gives CDR1 SGHRS, CDR2 YFSETQ. The CDR3 loop reads CASSLDRQETQYF. CDR3 DNA sequence: TGCGCCAGCAGCTTGGACCGTCAAGAGACCCAGTACTTC.